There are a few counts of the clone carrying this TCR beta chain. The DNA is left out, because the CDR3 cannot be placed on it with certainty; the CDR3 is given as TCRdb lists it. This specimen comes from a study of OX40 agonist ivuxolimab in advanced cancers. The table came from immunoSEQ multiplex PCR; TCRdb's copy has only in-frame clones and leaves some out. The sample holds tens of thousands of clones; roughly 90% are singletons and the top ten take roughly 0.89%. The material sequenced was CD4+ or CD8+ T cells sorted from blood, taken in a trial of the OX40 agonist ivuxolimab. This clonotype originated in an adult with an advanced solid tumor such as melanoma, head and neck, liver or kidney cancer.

The CDR3 loop is CASSLIAGGFGAGELFF. This chain connects TRBV27 to TRBJ2-2; the table assigns TRBD2, which was not confirmed against the DNA. The CDR3 is 17 amino acids long, termini counted. Germline loops: CDR1 MNHEY, CDR2 SMNVEV (reference sequence).